These 6 T cell receptor beta chains were sequenced from one sample in a study of T cells in Graves' hyperthyroidism and ophthalmopathy (dated by TCRdb to between 2018 and 2021). Library preparation employed multiplex PCR. Sequenced using an Illumina HiSeq 2000. TCR beta CDR3 regions were amplified from RNA transcripts. The first round of RT-PCR for the TCR CDR3 was performed with the HTBI primer set and the Qiagen OneStep RT-PCR kit. TCRdb itself trimmed the public reads at Q25 with fastp, ran MiXCR and retained productive beta chains. A single entry per CDR3 protein holds the most common genes and DNA from its merged rows. This sample gives 650,000 to 800,000 distinct CDR3 sequences in total; nearly 45% of them show up just once. The top ten clones comprise under 8.5% of the sample. The material sequenced was peripheral blood or thyroid tissue (not recorded which). These receptors were taken from an adult man with Graves' disease, either hyperthyroidism or ophthalmopathy (not recorded which).

This chain joins TRBV20-1 and TRBJ1-6; D ambiguous. The V end lost 5 bases, the J end lost 3 bases, and 17 bases lay between the germline ends. Germline loops: CDR1 DFQATT, CDR2 SNEGSKA (reference sequence). The CDR3 is 16 residues long. CDR3 protein: CSAPTSGSLYNSPLHF. CDR3 sequence (DNA): TGCAGTGCTCCCACTAGCGGGAGCCTCTATAATTCACCCCTCCACTTT.

The chain couples TRBV6-6 to TRBJ1-2, with 9 nucleotides matching TRBD1. CDR3 size: 17 residues. CDR1 and CDR2 from the germline V gene are MNHNY and SVGAGI (reference sequence). With V trimmed by 6 bases and J by 2 bases, 13 bases remained unmatched. CDR3 residues: CASSKPGTGPTNYGYTF. The CDR3 region has the DNA TGTGCCAGCAGCAAACCCGGGACAGGGCCAACAAACTATGGCTACACCTTC.

The chain has TRBV7-8 and TRBJ2-7, with no clear D. Germline CDR1 SGHVS, CDR2 FQNEAQ. V was shortened by 5 bases and J by 0 bases, with 14 bases between the two germline ends. The CDR3 runs 15 residues. DNA for the CDR3: TGTGCCAGCAGCGTACGAACAGTCAACTCCTACGAGCAGTACTTC. Protein sequence: CASSVRTVNSYEQYF. Looking up the rest from reference TRBV7-8 and TRBJ2-7 gives the full variable domain: GAGVSQSPRYKVAKRGQDVALRCDPISGHVSLFWYQQALGQGPEFLTYFQNEAQLDKSGLPSDRFFAERPEGSVSTLKIQRTQQEDSAVYLCASSVRTVNSYEQYFGPGTRLTVT.

This clonotype has just a few counts. The chain has TRBV5-1 and TRBJ2-2; 7 nucleotides line up with TRBD1. Germline lookup yields CDR1 SGHRS and CDR2 YFSETQ. This CDR3 has 15 residues. V shed 5 bases, J shed 6 bases, and the junction held 10 bases outside the gene matches. This CDR3 is CASRDRIVISGELFF. The CDR3 coding sequence is TGCGCCAGCAGGGACAGGATCGTGATTTCCGGGGAGCTGTTTTTT.

Of note for this clonotype: The CDR3 does not close with the conserved phenylalanine or tryptophan, likely indicating a read error. J is TRBJ2-5 and V is TRBV10-2, with D perhaps TRBD2 (6 bases). The V end was cut by 6 bases, the J end by 0 bases, with 17 bases between. This CDR3 has 16 residues. The germline V gene encodes CDR1 WSHSY and CDR2 SAAADI. DNA for the CDR3: TGCGCCAGCAGGTCCCCGCTAGCGCGGTACCAAGAGACCCAGTACCTC. Translated: CASRSPLARYQETQYL.

This clonotype was recorded a few times. The chain couples TRBV4-1 to TRBJ1-5; D ambiguous. CDR3 size: 13 residues. Germline CDR1 is MGHRA and CDR2 is YSYEKL. The germline V and J ends were trimmed by 0 bases and 9 bases, with 9 bases remaining between them. The CDR3: CASSQERGTPQHF. The CDR3 DNA follows: TGCGCCAGCAGCCAAGAACGGGGTACGCCCCAGCATTTT.